The clone carrying this T cell receptor beta chain turned up a few times. The source of the sample is a study of T-cell reconstitution after alpha-beta-depleted transplantation in children. This sample's TCRbeta library carried unique molecular identifier barcodes. In TCRdb, the PCR reads were re-called with MiXCR into one record per CDR3 protein. The table includes some 280,000 distinct CDR3 sequences, more than 9% detected once. The V gene's germline CDR1 is SEHNR and CDR2 FQNEAQ (reference sequence). The CDR3 spans 16 residues. V dropped 4 bases and J dropped 7; count of bases not matched to a gene: 12.

The source was PBMCs from the stem cell graft donor, collected from the stem cell graft. The chain is built from TRBV7-9 and TRBJ2-2, with 7 positions matching TRBD2. This clonotype originated in a human donor who donated a stem cell graft to a child with SCID. CDR3 nucleotide sequence: TGTGCCAGCAGCTCTCCGGGACTACCTTCAATCGGGGAGCTGTTTTTT. Protein product: CASSSPGLPSIGELFF.